This is a list of T cell receptor beta chains from one sample in a study of cytomegalovirus exposure and HLA in healthy donors. Here immunoSEQ multiplex PCR was the method, and the copy in TCRdb shows in-frame clones only, minus some. The sample yields roughly 86,000 clones, more than 60% seen once. The sequencing input was PBMCs. The receptors come from a man aged 50 to 59 in good health and CMV-seropositive. CDR3s include the opening cysteine and the closing phenylalanine or tryptophan. The D gene is left open where the match is weak. Clone sizes are given selectively: once, few, many, or a class where the clone is expanded.

v_call: TRBV12-2
d_call: NA
cdr3_length: 15
clone_size: NA
j_call: TRBJ1-1
cdr3_aa: CASRPARGLGTEAFF
cdr3_nt: TGTGCAAGTCGCCCAGCTCGGGGACTGGGCACTGAAGCTTTCTTT

v_call: TRBV14
d_call: NA
cdr3_length: 14
clone_size: few
j_call: TRBJ2-5
cdr3_aa: CASTAGRGAGTQYF
cdr3_nt: TGTGCCAGCACCGCAGGACGGGGTGCTGGGACCCAGTACTTC

v_call: TRBV19
d_call: TRBD1
cdr3_length: 13
clone_size: NA
j_call: TRBJ1-6
cdr3_aa: CASAGQGHSPLNF
cdr3_nt: TGTGCCAGTGCTGGACAGGGGCATTCACCCCTCAACTTT

v_call: TRBV6-5
d_call: TRBD1
cdr3_length: 15
clone_size: NA
j_call: TRBJ2-7
cdr3_aa: CASSSVGTGGYEQYF
cdr3_nt: TGTGCCAGCAGTTCTGTCGGGACAGGGGGCTACGAGCAGTACTTC

v_call: TRBV6-4
d_call: NA
cdr3_length: 17
clone_size: NA
j_call: TRBJ1-1
cdr3_aa: CASSPPDLGYMNTEAFF
cdr3_nt: TGTGCCAGCAGTCCCCCTGATCTGGGCTACATGAACACTGAAGCTTTCTTT

v_call: TRBV5-1
d_call: TRBD2
cdr3_length: 15
clone_size: NA
j_call: TRBJ2-2
cdr3_aa: CASNYGLADTGELFF
cdr3_nt: TGCGCCAGCAACTACGGACTAGCGGACACCGGGGAGCTGTTTTTT

v_call: TRBV27
d_call: TRBD2
cdr3_length: 16
clone_size: NA
j_call: TRBJ2-7
cdr3_aa: CASSPSRGSAPYEQYF
cdr3_nt: TGTGCCAGCAGTCCATCGCGGGGGTCTGCCCCCTACGAGCAGTACTTC

v_call: TRBV7-2
d_call: TRBD2
cdr3_length: 16
clone_size: NA
j_call: TRBJ2-1
cdr3_aa: CASSSGTTSSYNEQFF
cdr3_nt: TGTGCCAGCAGCTCCGGGACTACAAGCTCCTACAATGAGCAGTTCTTC

v_call: TRBV6-6
d_call: NA
cdr3_length: 14
clone_size: NA
j_call: TRBJ2-2
cdr3_aa: CASAKGQNTGELFF
cdr3_nt: TGTGCCAGCGCTAAAGGACAAAACACCGGGGAGCTGTTTTTT

v_call: TRBV15
d_call: NA
cdr3_length: 13
clone_size: NA
j_call: TRBJ2-5
cdr3_aa: CATSRDLRETQYF
cdr3_nt: TGTGCCACCAGCAGAGATTTGCGGGAGACCCAGTACTTC

v_call: TRBV13
d_call: NA
cdr3_length: 12
clone_size: NA
j_call: TRBJ2-2
cdr3_aa: CASSLYPGELFF
cdr3_nt: TGTGCCAGCAGCTTATATCCCGGGGAGCTGTTTTTT

v_call: TRBV9
d_call: NA
cdr3_length: 17
clone_size: NA
j_call: TRBJ1-3
cdr3_aa: CASSVGGGVNSGNTIYF
cdr3_nt: TGTGCCAGCAGCGTAGGGGGAGGGGTCAACTCTGGAAACACCATATATTTT

v_call: TRBV4-1
d_call: NA
cdr3_length: 15
clone_size: NA
j_call: TRBJ1-5
cdr3_aa: CASSRDGQPNQPQHF
cdr3_nt: TGCGCCAGCAGTCGGGATGGACAGCCTAATCAGCCCCAGCATTTT

v_call: TRBV4-1
d_call: NA
cdr3_length: 14
clone_size: NA
j_call: TRBJ1-2
cdr3_aa: CASSQVGGNYGYPF
cdr3_nt: TGCGCCAGCAGCCAAGTCGGGGGGAACTATGGCTACCCCTTC

v_call: TRBV4-2
d_call: TRBD2
cdr3_length: 18
clone_size: once
j_call: TRBJ2-7
cdr3_aa: CASSLQPGTSGGAYEQYF
cdr3_nt: TGTGCCAGCAGCCTTCAACCCGGGACTAGCGGGGGGGCCTACGAGCAGTACTTC

v_call: TRBV4-3
d_call: TRBD2
cdr3_length: 13
clone_size: NA
j_call: TRBJ2-5
cdr3_aa: CASGGRGGETQYF
cdr3_nt: TGCGCCAGTGGAGGGAGGGGTGGAGAGACCCAGTACTTC

v_call: TRBV7-8
d_call: TRBD1
cdr3_length: 13
clone_size: NA
j_call: TRBJ2-2
cdr3_aa: CASSQNTGEELFF
cdr3_nt: TGTGCCAGCAGCCAAAATACAGGGGAGGAGCTGTTTTTT